This T cell receptor beta chain originates from a study of blood T cells in healthy people across ages. Sample-barcoded 5' priming and a J-beta primer mix drove a second PCR of about 7 to 11 cycles. TCRdb processed the 5' RACE reads anew with MiXCR; each CDR3 protein has one entry. The sample lists some 880,000 distinct CDR3 sequences, under 40% occurring once. Germline assignment: CDR1 LGHDT and CDR2 YNNKEL (reference sequence). The CDR3 extends over 12 amino acids. Trimming left V 4 bases short and J 10 bases short, with 13 bases between. Sequenced input: blood. This chain links TRBV3-1 with TRBJ1-2; D may be TRBD1 (5 bases). The receptor was derived from a young man in good health. Here the CDR3 reads CASSPGPLAYTF. Here the CDR3 DNA reads TGTGCCAGCAGCCCGGGACCTCTTGCCTACACCTTC.